What follows are 29 T cell receptor beta chains derived from one specimen sequenced in a study of quantifying T cell responses using KT2 cells. The overall study: Reverse transcription used primers in the TCR alpha and beta constant regions.

Each cDNA got a UMI-containing oligo ligated at its 3' end. The first PCR ran about 4 cycles with an equimolar RC1.1 and RC1.2 beta primer mix. A single record per CDR3 protein comes from TCRdb applying MiXCR to the UMI-ligation and nested PCR reads. Counted here are about 53,000 distinct CDR3 sequences, 9% to 15% occurring once; the ten biggest clones make up about 9.7%. Sequenced sample: PBMCs spiked with cells of the T cell clone KT2. The receptor set was obtained from a human donor.

V and J are TRBV12-3 or TRBV12-4 and TRBJ1-5, with TRBD1 identical over 7 bases. Losses at the gene ends were 5 bases for V and 4 bases for J; bases not matched to a gene: 8. There are 15 residues in the CDR3. The CDR3 DNA follows: TGTGCCAGCAGTCAATCAGGGGGGCTAAATCAGCCCCAGCATTTT. Residues: CASSQSGGLNQPQHF.

This clonotype was recorded many times. The chain has TRBV7-2 and TRBJ1-3; no firm D call. Trimming pared 1 base from V and 1 base from J, leaving 8 bases between. CDR3 length equals 15 residues. Germline V gene data show CDR1 as SGHTA and CDR2 as FQGNSA. CDR3 sequence (DNA): TGTGCCAGCAGCTTAGTTTCTGGGTCTGGAAACACCATATATTTT. Protein sequence: CASSLVSGSGNTIYF.

The V and J genes are TRBV27 and TRBJ1-5; 7 bases map to TRBD1. CDR3 length: 13 amino acids. From germline, CDR1 is MNHEY and CDR2 SMNVEV (reference sequence). J lost 4 bases, V lost 5 bases, and 2 bases had no gene match. This CDR3 is CASSIQGNQPQHF. The CDR3 DNA is TGTGCCAGCAGTATACAGGGGAATCAGCCCCAGCATTTT.

This clonotype was counted ten times or more. V is TRBV29-1 and J is TRBJ2-5; D remains unclear. This CDR3 comprises 10 residues. The V gene lost 6 bases and the J gene lost 0 bases, with 2 bases spanning the gap. Germline values: CDR1 SQVTM, CDR2 ANQGSEA. CDR3 sequence reads: CSVNQETQYF. CDR3 bases: TGCAGCGTAAACCAAGAGACCCAGTACTTC.

The V call is TRBV6-2 or TRBV6-3, the J call TRBJ2-3, with D possibly matching TRBD2 (6 bases). The CDR3 sequence is 16 residues long. Deletions cut 2 bases from V and 11 bases from J, with 23 bases between. Germline V gene lookup returns CDR1 MNHEY and CDR2 SVGEGT. In DNA, the CDR3 is TGTGCCAGCAGTTACCCCACCGACTTGGCGCGGGGTATGCAGTATTTT. It translates to CASSYPTDLARGMQYF.

The chain has TRBV30 and TRBJ1-4, with 7 bases identical to TRBD1. V dropped 7 bases and J dropped 4; count of bases not matched to a gene: 12. Germline V gives CDR1 GTSNPN, CDR2 SVGIG (reference sequence). The CDR3 is 15 amino acids. The DNA for the CDR3 is TGTGCCTTCTCCCGGGACAGCCAATTTAATGAAAAACTGTTTTTT. Residues: CAFSRDSQFNEKLFF.

In its sample, this clonotype was seen many times. The chain links TRBV10-3 to TRBJ2-1; the match to TRBD1 covers 9 bases. J lost 4 bases, V lost 2 bases, and 3 bases had no gene match. The germline V gene has CDR1 ENHRY and CDR2 SYGVKD. This CDR3 comprises 15 residues. CDR3 DNA sequence: TGTGCCATCAGTGAGGGGACAGGGAAATACAATGAGCAGTTCTTC. Protein sequence: CAISEGTGKYNEQFF.

This sequence joins TRBV12-3 or TRBV12-4 and TRBJ2-3; possibly TRBD2 for D (6 bases). CDR3 size: 16 residues. V dropped 2 bases and J dropped 6 bases, with 18 bases sitting between them. Written as DNA, the CDR3 is TGTGCCAGCAGTTTACTTTATGCGGGGCCGAGGGATACGCAGTATTTT. It specifies CASSLLYAGPRDTQYF.

This sequence joins TRBV7-6 and TRBJ2-1, with 10 bases matching TRBD2. Trimming took 1 base from V and 7 from J; bases not matched to a gene: 7. The CDR3 sequence is 16 residues long. Germline-derived CDR1 and CDR2 are SGHVS and FNYEAQ. CDR3 sequence: CASSLGSGRWRNEQFF. The CDR3 nucleotides read TGTGCCAGCAGCTTAGGTAGCGGGAGGTGGCGGAATGAGCAGTTCTTC.

This clonotype was counted only a few times. V gene TRBV27 combines with J gene TRBJ1-2; 8 nucleotides agree with TRBD1. J lost 4 bases, V lost 4 bases, and 2 bases had no gene match. CDR1 is MNHEY, CDR2 SMNVEV, per germline (reference sequence). The CDR3 has 13 residues. CDR3 coding DNA: TGTGCCAGCAGTTGGGACAGGTCCTATGGCTACACCTTC. Protein sequence: CASSWDRSYGYTF.

Only a few counts were recorded for this clonotype. The chain carries TRBV12-3 or TRBV12-4 and TRBJ2-5; 9 bases line up with TRBD1. The CDR3 has 14 amino acids. J was trimmed by 4 bases and V by 6 bases; bases with no gene match: 6. CDR3 nucleotides: TGTGCCAGCAGACGACAGGGGGTCGGAGAGACCCAGTACTTC. Its protein product is CASRRQGVGETQYF.

The chain combines TRBV12-3 or TRBV12-4 with TRBJ2-2; TRBD2 matches at 13 bases. This CDR3 comprises 16 residues. V lost 6 bases, J lost 4 bases, and 5 bases stayed unmatched. The CDR3 DNA is TGTGCCAGCAGGAGGACTAGCGGGAGTGCCACCGGGGAGCTGTTTTTT. This translates into CASRRTSGSATGELFF.

This clonotype occurred many times. This sequence joins TRBV5-1 and TRBJ2-3, with TRBD1 identical over 8 bases. J gave up 6 bases and V 4 bases, and 16 bases lay outside the gene matches. Per germline, CDR1 SGHRS and CDR2 YFSETQ. CDR3 length: 17 amino acids. The CDR3 DNA reads TGCGCCAGCAGCATGGGGGCAGGGGGCCATACAGGGGATACGCAGTATTTT. It codes for CASSMGAGGHTGDTQYF.

In this sample, this clonotype turned up a few times. V gene TRBV6-6 combines with J gene TRBJ1-5, with 7 bases that match TRBD1. CDR3 size: 14 residues. CDR1 and CDR2 from the germline V gene are MNHNY and SVGAGI (reference sequence). The trim removed 8 bases at V and 4 bases at J, leaving 8 bases unmatched. The DNA for the CDR3 is TGTGCCAGCGGGAATTCAGGGGGAAATCAGCCCCAGCATTTT. Protein product: CASGNSGGNQPQHF.

This clonotype appeared a few times. This rearrangement joins TRBV6-5 to TRBJ2-7; 12 bases agree with TRBD1. After removal of 6 bases from V and 4 bases from J, the junction contained 4 bases not matched to a gene. The CDR3 loop spans 14 amino acids. The germline V gene has CDR1 MNHEY and CDR2 SVGAGI. The CDR3 DNA is TGTGCCAGCAGACTGGGACAGGGGGCATACGAGCAGTACTTC. This sequence encodes CASRLGQGAYEQYF.

This clonotype was found a few times. The chain is built from TRBV29-1 and TRBJ2-5; the D gene is possibly TRBD1 (6 bases). The CDR3 length is 13 residues. The V and J ends lost 6 bases and 1 base respectively, with 12 bases between them. CDR1 is SQVTM, CDR2 ANQGSEA, per germline. Written as DNA, the CDR3 is TGCAGCGTCGCCGGACAGATCCAAGAGACCCAGTACTTC. It specifies CSVAGQIQETQYF.

This clonotype came up a few times. The J gene is TRBJ2-6, the V gene TRBV12-5; TRBD1 matches 7 bases. This CDR3 comprises 18 residues. Germline V gene data show CDR1 as LGHNT and CDR2 as FRNRAP. J lost 0 bases, V lost 3 bases, and 8 bases had no gene match. The CDR3 here is CASGFAGTVISGANVLTF. CDR3 sequence (DNA): TGTGCTAGTGGTTTCGCCGGGACAGTCATCTCTGGGGCCAACGTCCTGACTTTC.

This clonotype was detected only a few times. V usage is TRBV19 and J usage is TRBJ2-2, with 12 nucleotides matching TRBD2. V lost 3 bases and J lost 5; bases outside the gene matches: 4. The CDR3 spans 16 residues. CDR1 and CDR2 (germline): LNHDA, SQIVND (reference sequence). CDR3 sequence (DNA): TGTGCCAGTAGTATTCTACTAGCGGGGGGAACCGGGGAGCTGTTTTTT. Amino acid sequence: CASSILLAGGTGELFF. Full variable domain (rest looked up from reference TRBV19 and TRBJ2-2): DGGITQSPKYLFRKEGQNVTLSCEQNLNHDAMYWYRQDPGQGLRLIYYSQIVNDFQKGDIAEGYSVSREKKESFPLTVTSAQKNPTAFYLCASSILLAGGTGELFFGEGSRLTVL.

The chain recombines TRBV10-3 with TRBJ1-1; perhaps TRBD1 as D (5 bases). The CDR3 runs 14 residues. Per the germline V gene, CDR1 is ENHRY and CDR2 is SYGVKD. V was cut by 6 bases and J by 5 bases, with 16 bases left in between. The chain's CDR3 is CAIRGDLGGTEAFF. Here the CDR3 DNA reads TGTGCCATCAGGGGGGACCTTGGGGGGACTGAAGCTTTCTTT.

In this sample, this clonotype turned up a few times. The J gene is TRBJ2-7, the V gene TRBV27, with D tentatively TRBD1 (6 bases). Germline lookup yields CDR1 MNHEY and CDR2 SMNVEV (reference sequence). The CDR3 is 15 residues long. The V and J ends lost 6 bases and 2 bases respectively, with 17 bases between them. In DNA, the CDR3 is TGTGCCAGCAGGAGCACCGACAGGCCAACCTACGAGCAGTACTTC. Amino acids: CASRSTDRPTYEQYF.

This clonotype has only a few counts. The chain joins TRBV6-4 to TRBJ1-1; the D is unclear. This CDR3 contains 13 residues. CDR1 and CDR2 from the germline V gene are MRHNA and SNTAGT. The germline V and J ends were trimmed by 5 bases and 5 bases, with 12 bases remaining between them. The CDR3 sequence: CASSPGIPTEAFF. In DNA, the CDR3 is TGTGCCAGCAGTCCCGGGATACCGACTGAAGCTTTCTTT.

This clonotype was found once. The CDR3 sequence is CASALYPGAQFFEAFF. CDR3 in DNA: TGTGCCAGCGCCCTGTATCCCGGGGCGCAATTCTTTGAAGCTTTCTTT. The V and J genes are TRBV12-3 or TRBV12-4 and TRBJ1-1; TRBD1 might be the D (5 bases). This CDR3 is 16 amino acids long. V gave up 8 bases and J gave up 7 bases, with 26 bases separating them.

The chain couples TRBV6-1 to TRBJ2-5; a weak D match, TRBD1 (6 bases). Germline V lookup: CDR1 MNHNS, CDR2 SASEGT. CDR3 length: 15 amino acids. The germline V and J ends were trimmed by 2 bases and 4 bases, with 14 bases remaining between them. The CDR3 region has the DNA TGTGCCAGCAGTGAAAACAGGGAACCGAGAGAGACCCAGTACTTC. Amino acids: CASSENREPRETQYF.

DNA of the CDR3: TGTGCCAGCAGCTTTGAAGAAACCTATGGCTACACCTTC. Protein sequence: CASSFEETYGYTF. This chain connects TRBV7-2 to TRBJ1-2; D remains unclear. The CDR3 length is 13 residues. With 3 bases removed from V and 4 bases from J, the gap between germline ends came to 9 bases. The germline V gene has CDR1 SGHTA and CDR2 FQGNSA. The full variable domain, in which reference TRBV7-2 and TRBJ1-2 provide the parts outside the CDR3, is GAGVSQSPSNKVTEKGKDVELRCDPISGHTALYWYRQSLGQGLEFLIYFQGNSAPDKSGLPSDRFSAERTGGSVSTLTIQRTQQEDSAVYLCASSFEETYGYTFGSGTRLTVV.

This clonotype has at least ten counts. This chain connects TRBV20-1 to TRBJ1-1; D not resolved. V lost 0 bases, J lost 3 bases, and 20 bases lay in between. The CDR3 totals 17 residues. Germline CDR1 and CDR2: DFQATT and SNEGSKA (reference sequence). Written as DNA, the CDR3 is TGCAGTGCTAGAGACGGGCGCTCCGGGAACCAGGACACTGAAGCTTTCTTT. Protein: CSARDGRSGNQDTEAFF.

The chain recombines TRBV9 with TRBJ1-2; TRBD1 matches at 10 bases. Germline CDR1 reads SGDLS; CDR2 reads YYNGEE. This CDR3 spans 16 amino acids. V was clipped by 4 bases and J by 3 bases; unmatched bases: 9. CDR3 region: CASSLTGTGDYYGYTF. The CDR3 bases are TGTGCCAGCAGCCTCACCGGGACAGGGGATTACTATGGCTACACCTTC.

V gene TRBV6-5 combines with J gene TRBJ1-5; D unclear. Germline CDR1 is MNHEY and CDR2 is SVGAGI. The CDR3 totals 13 residues. The V gene lost 0 bases and the J gene lost 3 bases, with 3 bases spanning the gap. The CDR3 DNA is TGTGCCAGCAGTTACTCCCCCAATCAGCCCCAGCATTTT. It codes for CASSYSPNQPQHF.

J is TRBJ2-3 and V is TRBV7-2; possible D gene TRBD1, 6 bases. The CDR3 runs 16 residues. V lost 1 base and J 2 bases, leaving 13 bases between the germline ends. CDR1 and CDR2 (germline): SGHTA, FQGNSA. The CDR3 sequence: CASSLENRDPTDTQYF. The DNA of the CDR3 is TGTGCCAGCAGCTTAGAGAACAGGGACCCCACAGATACGCAGTATTTT.

The chain is built from TRBV7-8 and TRBJ2-1; TRBD2 aligns across 7 bases. The junction had 8 bases not matched to a gene; V was cut back by 0 bases and J by 6 bases. The germline CDR1 and CDR2 sequences are SGHVS and FQNEAQ. The CDR3 has 16 amino acids. Written as DNA, the CDR3 is TGTGCCAGCAGCTTAGCTTTGCGGGAGATGGGCAATGAGCAGTTCTTC. Its translation is CASSLALREMGNEQFF. Together with reference TRBV7-8 and TRBJ2-1, the CDR3 gives the full variable domain: GAGVSQSPRYKVAKRGQDVALRCDPISGHVSLFWYQQALGQGPEFLTYFQNEAQLDKSGLPSDRFFAERPEGSVSTLKIQRTQQEDSAVYLCASSLALREMGNEQFFGPGTRLTVL.